The 20 T cell receptor beta chains below come from one sample, sequenced in a study of human T cells and chemical hapten exposure. Time point: patch test 1, 2 weeks after DPC sensitization. As for treatment: therapeutic diphenylcyclopropenone sensitization with weekly scalp DPC. TCRdb re-called the RACE reads through MiXCR, storing one row per CDR3 protein. The sample has about 120,000 distinct CDR3 sequences, roughly 15% seen once. The source material was whole blood, sampled in connection with sensitization to the hapten diphenylcyclopropenone (DPC). These receptors were collected from a man aged 18 to 30 with alopecia areata. Some clones in this sample may be carry-over from other donors' samples.

This clonotype was observed a handful of times. This chain connects TRBV4-1 to TRBJ2-1; perhaps D is TRBD1 or TRBD2 (6 bases each). The CDR3 is made up of 15 amino acids. Germline CDR1 and CDR2: MGHRA and YSYEKL. Trimming left V 0 bases short and J 10 bases short, with 16 bases between. CDR3 sequence (DNA): TGCGCCAGCAGCCAAGAGTTGAGGGGGGAGGAAGAGCAGTTCTTC. Translating it yields CASSQELRGEEEQFF.

This rearrangement joins TRBV12-3 or TRBV12-4 to TRBJ1-6; D might be TRBD1 (6 bases). Trimming shortened V by 6 bases and J by 8 bases, and 11 bases separated the two germline ends. The CDR3 loop spans 13 amino acids. DNA for the CDR3: TGTGCCAGCAGAGAGTACAGGGATTCACCCCTCCACTTT. Protein: CASREYRDSPLHF.

This clonotype was detected a few times. This sequence joins TRBV18 and TRBJ1-4; D possibly corresponds to TRBD1 (5 bases). CDR3 length equals 15 residues. Trimming took 4 bases from V and 0 from J, leaving 9 bases between them. Germline lookup yields CDR1 KGHSH and CDR2 LQKENI. CDR3 in DNA: TGTGCCAGCTCACAGGGACGCACAACTAATGAAAAACTGTTTTTT. This gives the protein CASSQGRTTNEKLFF.

The rearrangement uses TRBV6-2 or TRBV6-3 and TRBJ1-1, with D uncertain. The V end lost 3 bases, the J end lost 1 base, and 3 bases lay between the germline ends. Germline V gene data show CDR1 as MNHEY and CDR2 as SVGEGT. The CDR3 consists of 12 residues. The CDR3 region is CASSYWNTEAFF. DNA for the CDR3: TGTGCCAGCAGTTATTGGAACACTGAAGCTTTCTTT.

J is TRBJ2-1 and V is TRBV29-1; weak D call: TRBD2 (5 bases). The CDR3 extends over 10 amino acids. CDR1 is SQVTM and CDR2 is ANQGSEA in the germline V gene. V was shortened by 8 bases and J by 6 bases, with 8 bases between the two germline ends. This CDR3 reads CSSSGNEQFF. The CDR3 DNA reads TGCAGCTCGAGCGGCAATGAGCAGTTCTTC.

A few counts support this clonotype. The rearrangement uses TRBV20-1 and TRBJ2-1; 11 bases agree with TRBD1. This CDR3 has 15 residues. Per the germline V gene, CDR1 is DFQATT and CDR2 is SNEGSKA (reference sequence). Germline trimming cut 4 bases from V and 9 bases from J; bases unmatched to any gene: 11. This CDR3 reads CSATVPRDRGTEQFF. CDR3 bases: TGCAGTGCTACAGTACCCCGGGACAGGGGGACTGAGCAGTTCTTC.

This clonotype has a count of ten or more. This chain joins TRBV12-3 or TRBV12-4 and TRBJ2-7; no reliable D call. The V end was cut by 6 bases, the J end by 1 base, with 4 bases between. This CDR3 spans 11 amino acids. The CDR3 region is CASSPSYEQYF. The CDR3 DNA sequence: TGTGCCAGCAGCCCATCCTACGAGCAGTACTTC.

The chain employs TRBV4-3 and TRBJ2-7, with D perhaps TRBD2 (5 bases). There are 16 residues in the CDR3. Germline V lookup: CDR1 LGHNA, CDR2 YSLEER. V lost 0 bases, J lost 2 bases, and 14 bases lay in between. CDR3 sequence: CASSQDYPGETYEQYF. The CDR3 bases are TGCGCCAGCAGCCAAGATTATCCCGGGGAAACCTACGAGCAGTACTTC.

Many counts were recorded for this clonotype. V gene TRBV20-1 combines with J gene TRBJ2-4; the match to TRBD1 covers 9 bases. The germline gives CDR1 DFQATT, CDR2 SNEGSKA (reference sequence). The junction had 4 bases not matched to a gene; V was cut back by 5 bases and J by 5 bases. The CDR3 is 13 amino acids. CDR3 region: CSAVQGAQNIQYF. DNA of the CDR3: TGCAGTGCTGTACAGGGGGCCCAAAACATTCAGTACTTC.

The chain carries TRBV6-5 and TRBJ1-6; 10 positions agree with TRBD1. The CDR3 runs to 16 residues. In germline, CDR1 is MNHEY, CDR2 SVGAGI. V was pared by 4 bases and J by 11 bases, with 11 bases of the junction left unmatched. The CDR3 loop reads CASSSAGTGESAPLHF. The CDR3 coding sequence is TGTGCCAGCAGTTCCGCCGGGACAGGGGAAAGTGCACCCCTCCACTTT.

The chain has TRBV7-2 and TRBJ2-6; no clear D gene. Trimming pared 1 base from V and 2 bases from J, leaving 6 bases between. Germline CDR1 reads SGHTA; CDR2 reads FQGNSA. The CDR3 length is 15 residues. The CDR3 DNA sequence: TGTGCCAGCAGCTTAGAAGGAGCTGGGGCCAACGTCCTGACTTTC. Its translation: CASSLEGAGANVLTF.

The chain uses TRBV29-1 and TRBJ2-3; TRBD1 is a possible D gene (5 bases). The germline CDR1 and CDR2 sequences are SQVTM and ANQGSEA. The CDR3 is made up of 12 amino acids. With 2 bases removed from V and 6 bases from J, the gap between germline ends came to 9 bases. The CDR3 region has the DNA TGCAGCGTTGAACAGGGTTTCGATACGCAGTATTTT. Translating it yields CSVEQGFDTQYF.

The chain couples TRBV4-3 to TRBJ1-1; 9 bases are a match to TRBD1. CDR1 is LGHNA and CDR2 is YSLEER in the germline V gene. After removal of 4 bases from V and 5 bases from J, the junction contained 2 bases not matched to a gene. The CDR3 is 13 amino acids. CDR3 in amino acids: CASSRGTGTEAFF. The CDR3, as DNA: TGCGCCAGCAGCCGAGGGACAGGGACTGAAGCTTTCTTT.

This clonotype was detected only a few times. The CDR3 protein is CASSLFGRVDSPLHF. The CDR3 DNA follows: TGTGCCAGCAGCTTGTTTGGCAGGGTTGATTCACCCCTCCACTTT. This rearrangement joins TRBV5-6 to TRBJ1-6; weak D call: TRBD1 (5 bases). V was clipped by 1 base and J by 8 bases, with 13 bases between them. There are 15 residues in the CDR3. Germline CDR1 SGHDT, CDR2 YYEEEE. The full variable domain, with the rest looked up from reference TRBV5-6 and TRBJ1-6, is DAGVTQSPTHLIKTRGQQVTLRCSPKSGHDTVSWYQQALGQGPQFIFQYYEEEERQRGNFPDRFSGHQFPNYSSELNVNALLLGDSALYLCASSLFGRVDSPLHFGNGTRLTVT.

In nucleotides, the CDR3 is TGTGCCAGCAGCCCAACCAGGGTTTCCTACGAGCAGTACTTC. Its translation: CASSPTRVSYEQYF. The rearrangement links TRBV6-2 or TRBV6-3 to TRBJ2-7, with a possible D match to TRBD1 (5 bases). CDR1 is MNHEY and CDR2 is SVGEGT in the germline V gene. Trimming took 6 bases from V and 1 from J, leaving 13 bases between them. This CDR3 comprises 14 residues.

The gene calls are TRBV6-2 or TRBV6-3 and TRBJ1-2; no clear D gene. This CDR3 comprises 13 residues. V lost 8 bases to trimming and J lost 0 bases, with 10 bases between them. CDR1 is MNHEY and CDR2 is SVGEGT in the germline V gene. As DNA, the CDR3 is TGTGCCAGCGGTCGGCCAACTAACTATGGCTACACCTTC. Translating gives CASGRPTNYGYTF.

The CDR3 is CASSRGIYEQYF. For the CDR3, the DNA is TGTGCCAGCAGTCGAGGGATCTACGAGCAGTACTTC. The V gene is TRBV28, the J gene TRBJ2-7; TRBD2 is a possible D gene (5 bases). Trimming removed 5 bases from V and 3 bases from J, with 8 bases in between. Germline lookup yields CDR1 MDHEN and CDR2 SYDVKM. The CDR3 is 12 residues long. The whole variable domain, remainder taken from reference TRBV28 and TRBJ2-7, is DVKVTQSSRYLVKRTGEKVFLECVQDMDHENMFWYRQDPGLGLRLIYFSYDVKMKEKGDIPEGYSVSREKKERFSLILESASTNQTSMYLCASSRGIYEQYFGPGTRLTVT.

This clonotype turned up a few times. The rearrangement uses TRBV18 and TRBJ2-3; D call uncertain. Germline CDR1 is KGHSH and CDR2 is LQKENI. The CDR3 is 14 residues long. V gave up 2 bases and J gave up 4 bases, with 10 bases separating them. The CDR3 DNA is TGTGCCAGCTCACCAGAGCCAGAATCAGATACGCAGTATTTT. Amino acid sequence: CASSPEPESDTQYF.

The V call is TRBV5-4, the J call TRBJ2-5; D is unresolved. From germline, CDR1 is SGHNT and CDR2 YYREEE (reference sequence). V was pared by 5 bases and J by 1 base, with 12 bases between. The CDR3 length is 14 residues. DNA for the CDR3: TGTGCCAGCAGGATTTGGTCTACCCAAGAGACCCAGTACTTC. It is translated as CASRIWSTQETQYF.

There are a few counts of this clonotype. V is TRBV4-2 and J is TRBJ2-4; TRBD1 matches at 7 bases. The CDR3 loop spans 19 amino acids. Looked up from germline, CDR1 is LGHNA and CDR2 is YNFKEQ. V lost 0 bases, J lost 0 bases, and 11 bases stayed unmatched. The chain's CDR3 is CASSQDDQGVTQAKNIQYF. CDR3 sequence (DNA): TGTGCCAGCAGCCAAGATGATCAGGGGGTGACCCAAGCCAAAAACATTCAGTACTTC.